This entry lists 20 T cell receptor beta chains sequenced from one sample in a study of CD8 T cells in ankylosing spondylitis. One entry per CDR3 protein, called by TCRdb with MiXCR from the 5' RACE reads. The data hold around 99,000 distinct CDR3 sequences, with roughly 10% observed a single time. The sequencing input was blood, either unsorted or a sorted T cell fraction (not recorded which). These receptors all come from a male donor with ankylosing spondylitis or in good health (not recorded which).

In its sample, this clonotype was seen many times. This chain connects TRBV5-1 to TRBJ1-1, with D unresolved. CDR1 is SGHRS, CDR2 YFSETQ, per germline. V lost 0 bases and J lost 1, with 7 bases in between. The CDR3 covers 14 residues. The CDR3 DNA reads TGCGCCAGCAGCTTGGACGGGAAGAACACTGAAGCTTTCTTT. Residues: CASSLDGKNTEAFF. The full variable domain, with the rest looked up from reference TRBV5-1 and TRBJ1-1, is KAGVTQTPRYLIKTRGQQVTLSCSPISGHRSVSWYQQTPGQGLQFLFEYFSETQRNKGNFPGRFSGRQFSNSRSEMNVSTLELGDSALYLCASSLDGKNTEAFFGQGTRLTVV.

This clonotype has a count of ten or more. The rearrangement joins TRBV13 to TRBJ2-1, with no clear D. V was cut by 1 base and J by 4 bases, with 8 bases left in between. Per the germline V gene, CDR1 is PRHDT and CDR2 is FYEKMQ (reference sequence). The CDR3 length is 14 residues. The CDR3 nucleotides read TGTGCCAGCAGCTTAGAGAAGTATTACAATGAGCAGTTCTTC. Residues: CASSLEKYYNEQFF.

CDR3: CSAANGVTEAFF. CDR3 coding DNA: TGCAGCGCCGCCAATGGAGTCACTGAAGCTTTCTTT. The chain is built from TRBV29-1 and TRBJ1-1; D not certain. Looked up from germline, CDR1 is SQVTM and CDR2 is ANQGSEA. The CDR3 loop spans 12 amino acids. The germline V and J ends were trimmed by 7 bases and 4 bases, with 13 bases remaining between them. Full variable domain (outside the CDR3, taken from reference TRBV29-1 and TRBJ1-1): SAVISQKPSRDICQRGTSLTIQCQVDSQVTMMFWYRQQPGQSLTLIATANQGSEATYESGFVIDKFPISRPNLTFSTLTVSNMSPEDSSIYLCSAANGVTEAFFGQGTRLTVV.

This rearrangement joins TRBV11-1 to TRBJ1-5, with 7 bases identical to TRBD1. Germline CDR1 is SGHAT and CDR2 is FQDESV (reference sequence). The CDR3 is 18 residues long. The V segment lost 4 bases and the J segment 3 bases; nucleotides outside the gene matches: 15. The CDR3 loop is CASSSTGRNGAINQPQHF. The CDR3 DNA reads TGTGCCAGCAGCTCGACAGGGCGGAATGGAGCCATCAATCAGCCCCAGCATTTT.

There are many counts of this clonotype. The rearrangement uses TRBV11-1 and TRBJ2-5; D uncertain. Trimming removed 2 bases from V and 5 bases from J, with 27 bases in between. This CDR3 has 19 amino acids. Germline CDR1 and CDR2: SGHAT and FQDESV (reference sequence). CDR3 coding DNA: TGTGCCAGCAGCTTACCCGCAGAGACGGTGGGCTTTAGTACCGAGACCCAGTACTTC. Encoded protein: CASSLPAETVGFSTETQYF.

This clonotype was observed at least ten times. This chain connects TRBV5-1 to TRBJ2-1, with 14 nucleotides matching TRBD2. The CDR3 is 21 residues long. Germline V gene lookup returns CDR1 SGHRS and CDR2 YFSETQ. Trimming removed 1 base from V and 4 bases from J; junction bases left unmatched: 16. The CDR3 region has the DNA TGCGCCAGCAGCTTGTCCCGACTAGCGGGGGGGCGAGCGGGCACTTACAATGAGCAGTTCTTC. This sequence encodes CASSLSRLAGGRAGTYNEQFF.

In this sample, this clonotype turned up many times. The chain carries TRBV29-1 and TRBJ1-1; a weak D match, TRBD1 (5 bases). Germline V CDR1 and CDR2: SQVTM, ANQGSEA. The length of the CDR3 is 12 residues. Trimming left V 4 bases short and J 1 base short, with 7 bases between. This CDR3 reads CSVGQPNTEAFF. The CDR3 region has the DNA TGCAGCGTTGGACAGCCGAACACTGAAGCTTTCTTT. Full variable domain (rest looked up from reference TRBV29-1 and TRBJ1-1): SAVISQKPSRDICQRGTSLTIQCQVDSQVTMMFWYRQQPGQSLTLIATANQGSEATYESGFVIDKFPISRPNLTFSTLTVSNMSPEDSSIYLCSVGQPNTEAFFGQGTRLTVV.

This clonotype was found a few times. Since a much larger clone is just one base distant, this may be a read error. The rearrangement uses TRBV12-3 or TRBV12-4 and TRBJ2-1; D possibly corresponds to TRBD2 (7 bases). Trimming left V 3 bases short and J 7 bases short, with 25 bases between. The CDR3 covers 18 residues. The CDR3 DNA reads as TGTGCCAGCAGTTTTGCTATTCAGTGGGGGGGCCGTAGGAATGAGCAGTTCTTC. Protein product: CASSFAIQWGGRRNEQFF.

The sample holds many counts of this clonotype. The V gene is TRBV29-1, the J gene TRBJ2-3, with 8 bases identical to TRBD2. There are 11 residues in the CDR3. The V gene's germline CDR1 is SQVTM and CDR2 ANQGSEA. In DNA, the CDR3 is TGCAGGGCGGGGGGTACAGATACGCAGTATTTT. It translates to CRAGGTDTQYF.

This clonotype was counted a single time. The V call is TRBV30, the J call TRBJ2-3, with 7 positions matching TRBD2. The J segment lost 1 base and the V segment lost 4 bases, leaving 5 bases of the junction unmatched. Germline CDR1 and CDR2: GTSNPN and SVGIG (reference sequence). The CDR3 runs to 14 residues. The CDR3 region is CAWNSAGGTDTQYF. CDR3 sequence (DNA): TGTGCCTGGAATAGCGCGGGGGGCACAGATACGCAGTATTTT.

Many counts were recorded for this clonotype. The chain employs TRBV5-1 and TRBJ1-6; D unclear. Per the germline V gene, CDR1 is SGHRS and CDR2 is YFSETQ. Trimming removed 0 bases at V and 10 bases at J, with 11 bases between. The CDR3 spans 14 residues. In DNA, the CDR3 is TGCGCCAGCAGCTTGGGGGAATACAGCTCACCCCTCCACTTT. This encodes CASSLGEYSSPLHF.

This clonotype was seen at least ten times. The CDR3 sequence: CASSAVRDRGNEGTEAFF. The CDR3 region has the DNA TGCGCCAGCAGCGCGGTCCGGGACAGGGGGAATGAAGGCACTGAAGCTTTCTTT. The chain joins TRBV5-1 to TRBJ1-1, with TRBD1 matching 11 bases. The V and J ends lost 4 bases and 4 bases, in that order; junction bases with no gene match: 15. This CDR3 contains 18 residues. Germline lookup yields CDR1 SGHRS and CDR2 YFSETQ.

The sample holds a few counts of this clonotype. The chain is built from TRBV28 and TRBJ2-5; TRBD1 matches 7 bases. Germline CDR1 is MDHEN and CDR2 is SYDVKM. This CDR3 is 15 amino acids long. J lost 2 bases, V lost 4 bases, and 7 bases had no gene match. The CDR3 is CASSSRTGAQETQYF. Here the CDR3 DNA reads TGTGCCAGCAGTTCCCGCACAGGGGCACAAGAGACCCAGTACTTC.

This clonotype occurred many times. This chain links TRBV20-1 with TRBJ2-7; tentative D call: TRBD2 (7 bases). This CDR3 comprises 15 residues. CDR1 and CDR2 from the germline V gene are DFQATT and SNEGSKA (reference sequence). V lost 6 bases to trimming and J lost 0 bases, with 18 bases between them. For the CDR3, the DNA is TGCAGTGCCGTACAGGGATCTAGCGGCTCCTACGAGCAGTACTTC. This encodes CSAVQGSSGSYEQYF.

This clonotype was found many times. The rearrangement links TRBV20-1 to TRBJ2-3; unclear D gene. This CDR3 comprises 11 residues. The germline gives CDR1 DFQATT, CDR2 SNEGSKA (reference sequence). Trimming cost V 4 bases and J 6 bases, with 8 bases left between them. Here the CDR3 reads CSATPRDTQYF. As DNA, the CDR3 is TGCAGTGCTACCCCAAGGGATACGCAGTATTTT.

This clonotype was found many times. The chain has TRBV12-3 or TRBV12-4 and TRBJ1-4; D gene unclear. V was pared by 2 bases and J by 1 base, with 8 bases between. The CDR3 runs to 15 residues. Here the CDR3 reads CASSLSLKTNEKLFF. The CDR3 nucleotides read TGTGCCAGCAGTTTATCGCTTAAAACTAATGAAAAACTGTTTTTT.

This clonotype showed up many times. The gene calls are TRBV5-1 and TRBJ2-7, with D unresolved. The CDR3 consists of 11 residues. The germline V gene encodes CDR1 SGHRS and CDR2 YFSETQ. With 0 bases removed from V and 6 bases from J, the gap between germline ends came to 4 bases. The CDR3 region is CASSLGAEQYF. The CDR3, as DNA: TGCGCCAGCAGCTTGGGGGCCGAGCAGTACTTC. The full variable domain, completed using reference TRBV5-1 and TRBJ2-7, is KAGVTQTPRYLIKTRGQQVTLSCSPISGHRSVSWYQQTPGQGLQFLFEYFSETQRNKGNFPGRFSGRQFSNSRSEMNVSTLELGDSALYLCASSLGAEQYFGPGTRLTVT.

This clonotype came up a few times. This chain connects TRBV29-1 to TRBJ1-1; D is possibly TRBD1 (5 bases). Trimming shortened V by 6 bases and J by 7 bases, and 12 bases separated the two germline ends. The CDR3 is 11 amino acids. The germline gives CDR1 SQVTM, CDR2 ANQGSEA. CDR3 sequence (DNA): TGCAGCGTGAGCCGGGACGGTGAAGCTTTCTTT. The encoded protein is CSVSRDGEAFF. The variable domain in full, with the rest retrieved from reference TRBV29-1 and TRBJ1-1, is SAVISQKPSRDICQRGTSLTIQCQVDSQVTMMFWYRQQPGQSLTLIATANQGSEATYESGFVIDKFPISRPNLTFSTLTVSNMSPEDSSIYLCSVSRDGEAFFGQGTRLTVV.

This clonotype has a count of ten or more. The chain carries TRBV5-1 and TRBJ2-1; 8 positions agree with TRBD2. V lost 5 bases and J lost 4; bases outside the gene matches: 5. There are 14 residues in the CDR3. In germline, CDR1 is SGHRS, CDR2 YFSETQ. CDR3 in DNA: TGCGCCAGCAGAGGGGCGGGGGGATACAATGAGCAGTTCTTC. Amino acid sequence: CASRGAGGYNEQFF.

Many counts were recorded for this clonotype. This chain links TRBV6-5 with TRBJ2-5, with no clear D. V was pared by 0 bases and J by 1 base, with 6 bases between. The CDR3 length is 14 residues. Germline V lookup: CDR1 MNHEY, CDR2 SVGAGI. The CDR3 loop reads CASSYSRIQETQYF. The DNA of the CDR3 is TGTGCCAGCAGTTACTCGAGAATCCAAGAGACCCAGTACTTC.